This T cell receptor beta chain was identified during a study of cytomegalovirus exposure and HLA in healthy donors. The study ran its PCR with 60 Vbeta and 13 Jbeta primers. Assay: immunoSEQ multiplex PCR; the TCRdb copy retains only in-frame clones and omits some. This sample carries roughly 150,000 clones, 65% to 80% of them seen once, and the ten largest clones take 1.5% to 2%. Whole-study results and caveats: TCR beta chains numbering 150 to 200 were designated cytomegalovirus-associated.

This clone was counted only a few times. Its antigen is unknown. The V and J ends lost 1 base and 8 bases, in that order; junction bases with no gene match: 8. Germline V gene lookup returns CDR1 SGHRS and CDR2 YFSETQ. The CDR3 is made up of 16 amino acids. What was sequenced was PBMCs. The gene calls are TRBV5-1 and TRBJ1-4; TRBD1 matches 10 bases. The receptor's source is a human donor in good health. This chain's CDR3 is CASSLTPGGQGEKLFF. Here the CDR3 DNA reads TGCGCCAGCAGCTTGACCCCCGGGGGACAGGGGGAAAAACTGTTTTTT.